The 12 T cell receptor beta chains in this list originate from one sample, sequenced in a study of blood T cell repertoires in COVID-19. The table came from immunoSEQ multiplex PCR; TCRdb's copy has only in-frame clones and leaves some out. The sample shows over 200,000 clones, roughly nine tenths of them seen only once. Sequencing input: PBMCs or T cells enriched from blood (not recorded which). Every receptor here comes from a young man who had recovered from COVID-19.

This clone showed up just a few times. CDR3 loop: CASSPLAGRSYEQYF. The CDR3 DNA reads as TGTGCCAGCTCACCACTAGCGGGAAGGTCCTACGAGCAGTACTTC. The chain joins TRBV18 to TRBJ2-7; 8 bases align to TRBD2. Trimming cost V 1 base and J 1 base; bases outside gene matches: 3. Germline values: CDR1 KGHSH, CDR2 LQKENI. CDR3 length: 15 residues.

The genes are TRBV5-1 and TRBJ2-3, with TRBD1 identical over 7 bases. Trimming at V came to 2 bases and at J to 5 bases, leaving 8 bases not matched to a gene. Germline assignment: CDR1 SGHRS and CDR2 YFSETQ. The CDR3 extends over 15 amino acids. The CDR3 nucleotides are TGCGCCAGCAGCTTAGTAACAGGGGAAGGAGATACGCAGTATTTT. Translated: CASSLVTGEGDTQYF.

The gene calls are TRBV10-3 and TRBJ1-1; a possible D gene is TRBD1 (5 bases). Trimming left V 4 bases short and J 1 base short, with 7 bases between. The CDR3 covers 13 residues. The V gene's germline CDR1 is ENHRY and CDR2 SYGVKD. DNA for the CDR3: TGTGCCATCAGTGTACAGGAGAACACTGAAGCTTTCTTT. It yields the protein CAISVQENTEAFF.

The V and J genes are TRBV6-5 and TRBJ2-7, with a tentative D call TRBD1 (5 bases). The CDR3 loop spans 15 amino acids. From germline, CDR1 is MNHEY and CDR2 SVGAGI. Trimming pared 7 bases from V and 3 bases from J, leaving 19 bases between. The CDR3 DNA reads TGTGCCAGCACTCCAGGGCCTCTAAACCGCTACGAGCAGTACTTC. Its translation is CASTPGPLNRYEQYF.

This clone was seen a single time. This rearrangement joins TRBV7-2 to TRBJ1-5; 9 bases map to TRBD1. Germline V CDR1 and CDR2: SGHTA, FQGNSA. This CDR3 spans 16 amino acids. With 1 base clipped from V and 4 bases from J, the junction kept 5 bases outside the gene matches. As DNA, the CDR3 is TGTGCCAGCAGCTTAGACGGGACAGGGAATAATCAGCCCCAGCATTTT. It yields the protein CASSLDGTGNNQPQHF. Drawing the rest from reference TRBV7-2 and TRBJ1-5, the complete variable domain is GAGVSQSPSNKVTEKGKDVELRCDPISGHTALYWYRQSLGQGLEFLIYFQGNSAPDKSGLPSDRFSAERTGGSVSTLTIQRTQQEDSAVYLCASSLDGTGNNQPQHFGDGTRLSIL.

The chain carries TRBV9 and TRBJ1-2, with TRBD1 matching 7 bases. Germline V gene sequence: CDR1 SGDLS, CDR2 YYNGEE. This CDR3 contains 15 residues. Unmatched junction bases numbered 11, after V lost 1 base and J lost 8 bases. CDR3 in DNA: TGTGCCAGCAGCGTATTGGGGACAGTCTCTAACGGCTACACCTTC. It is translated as CASSVLGTVSNGYTF.

CDR3 residues: CASSLSRDGEKLFF. The CDR3 nucleotides are TGTGCCAGCAGCTTGTCCAGGGATGGGGAAAAACTGTTTTTT. This chain connects TRBV7-2 to TRBJ1-4, with D perhaps TRBD1 (5 bases). Germline V CDR1 and CDR2: SGHTA, FQGNSA. The CDR3 is made up of 14 amino acids. The ends were cut back, 3 bases at V and 8 bases at J, with 13 bases in the middle.

DNA of the CDR3: TGTGCCAGCAACGGCAGGGTAAACACTGAAGCTTTCTTT. Its protein product is CASNGRVNTEAFF. The V and J genes are TRBV27 and TRBJ1-1; tentative D call: TRBD1 (5 bases). The CDR3 runs to 13 residues. Germline V lookup: CDR1 MNHEY, CDR2 SMNVEV (reference sequence). The ends were cut back, 7 bases at V and 2 bases at J, with 11 bases in the middle.

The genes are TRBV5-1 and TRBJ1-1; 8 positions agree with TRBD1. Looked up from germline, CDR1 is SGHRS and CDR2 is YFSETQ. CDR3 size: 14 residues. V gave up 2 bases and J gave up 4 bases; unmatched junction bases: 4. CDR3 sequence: CASSFRTGSTEAFF. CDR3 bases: TGCGCCAGCAGCTTTCGGACAGGGAGCACTGAAGCTTTCTTT.

CDR3 loop: CASSLGDRDTGELFF. CDR3 nucleotide sequence: TGTGCCAGCAGCTTAGGAGACAGGGACACCGGGGAGCTGTTTTTT. The chain uses TRBV9 and TRBJ2-2; TRBD1 agrees at 7 bases. This CDR3 spans 15 amino acids. V lost 4 bases and J lost 3; bases outside the gene matches: 6. The germline gives CDR1 SGDLS, CDR2 YYNGEE.

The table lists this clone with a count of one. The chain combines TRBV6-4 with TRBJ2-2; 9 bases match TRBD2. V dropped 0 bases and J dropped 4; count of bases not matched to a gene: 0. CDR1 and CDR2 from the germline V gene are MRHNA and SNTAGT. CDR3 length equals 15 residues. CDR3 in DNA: TGTGCCAGCAGTGACTCAGCGGGGGGCACCGGGGAGCTGTTTTTT. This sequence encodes CASSDSAGGTGELFF.

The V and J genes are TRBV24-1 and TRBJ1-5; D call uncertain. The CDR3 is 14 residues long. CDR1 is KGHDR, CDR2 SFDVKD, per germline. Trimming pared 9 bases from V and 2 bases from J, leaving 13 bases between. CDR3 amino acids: CATRGGKGNQPQHF. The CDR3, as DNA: TGTGCCACCCGCGGAGGGAAAGGCAATCAGCCCCAGCATTTT.